The source of this T cell receptor (beta chain) is a study of blood T cells in healthy people across ages. The study's findings and limits: Measured against age, TCR beta diversity per million T cells decreased in a roughly linear manner.

All donors came from Russia, were Caucasian and healthy, and spanned ages roughly 6 to 100. Researchers isolated at least 6 million PBMCs per sample. The second PCR ran about 6 to 11 cycles with a sample-barcoded 5' primer and J-beta primers. A template-switch adaptor that had 12 random nucleotides put a tag on each cDNA molecule. TCRdb reprocessed the 5' RACE reads via MiXCR and lists one record per CDR3 protein. The sample carries some 1.4 million distinct CDR3 sequences, 40% to 50% recorded once. Worth noting for this clonotype: Its antigen is not identified. At one end the junction does not follow the germline gene, possibly because of a read error.

Sequencing was carried out using blood. This TCR came from a woman between 18 and 29 years old in good health.

CDR3 in DNA: TGTACCATCAGTCAAGGGACTAGCGGGCCCTCCTACAATGAGCAGTTCTTC. Translated: CTISQGTSGPSYNEQFF. The V gene is TRBV10-3, the J gene TRBJ2-1; 12 bases agree with TRBD2. CDR3 length equals 17 residues. Germline values: CDR1 ENHRY, CDR2 SYGVKD.